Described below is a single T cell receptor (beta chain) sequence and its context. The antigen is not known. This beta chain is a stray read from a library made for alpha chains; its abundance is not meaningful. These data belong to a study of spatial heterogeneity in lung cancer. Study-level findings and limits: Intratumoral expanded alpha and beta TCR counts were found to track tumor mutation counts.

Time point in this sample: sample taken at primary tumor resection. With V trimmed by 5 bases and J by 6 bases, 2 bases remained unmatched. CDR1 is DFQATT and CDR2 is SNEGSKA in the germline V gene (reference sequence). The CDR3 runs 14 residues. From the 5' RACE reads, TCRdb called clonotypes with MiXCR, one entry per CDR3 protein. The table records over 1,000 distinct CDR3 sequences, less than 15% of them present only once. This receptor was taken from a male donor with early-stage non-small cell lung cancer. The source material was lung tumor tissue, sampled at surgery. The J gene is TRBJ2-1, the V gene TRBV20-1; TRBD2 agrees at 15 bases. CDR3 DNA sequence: TGCAGTGCTGGGACTAGCGGGGGGATCAATGAGCAGTTCTTC. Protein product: CSAGTSGGINEQFF.